Below, one TCR beta chain is given with its context. The antigen is unknown. This specimen belongs to a study of early T cells in non-severe SARS-CoV-2 infection. The overall study: The sequenced material was bulk RNA from unsorted whole blood, and its chains were unpaired. Study results and caveats: VDJdb matching favored anti-spike CD8 responses, missing private and CD4 specificities.

The CDR3 loop spans 14 amino acids. V dropped 5 bases and J dropped 8; count of bases not matched to a gene: 4. Unique molecular identifier tags were affixed to discrete cDNA molecules. TCRdb passed the 5' RACE reads through MiXCR, listing each CDR3 protein once. The table includes fewer than 75,000 distinct CDR3 sequences, around 19% detected once. The chain joins TRBV12-3 or TRBV12-4 to TRBJ2-1; 12 bases are shared with TRBD1. Sequenced material: whole blood, taken at baseline. This receptor was identified in an adult who was a healthcare worker with PCR-confirmed SARS-CoV-2 infection or an uninfected control (not recorded which). The CDR3 sequence is CASSPGQGAYEQFF. As DNA, the CDR3 is TGTGCCAGCAGTCCGGGACAGGGGGCTTATGAGCAGTTCTTC.